This record covers a single T cell receptor beta chain. Its cognate antigen is unknown. Only in-frame clones appear in the TCRdb table, and some are missing; sequencing was by immunoSEQ multiplex PCR. Of around 80,000 clones in the sample, roughly 95% were seen once. This entry is derived from a study of T cell clonotyping in hematopoietic cell transplantation. Broader study findings: Cells were unsorted, so CD4 and CD8 contributions were not separated. Higher Inverse Simpson Index values in graft donor and pretransplant recipient predicted broader posttransplant TCR diversity.

Described time point: recipient sample about 28 days before transplant, after cytoreduction. Recipient blood drawn about 28 days pretransplant and days 30, 100, 180 after. The V end was cut by 5 bases, the J end by 7 bases, with 9 bases between. This CDR3 region has 12 residues. The germline gives CDR1 SGHNT, CDR2 YENEEA. The input for sequencing was peripheral blood mononuclear cells, taken before stem cell transplant. The receptor was isolated from a woman aged 45-65 years with acute myeloid leukemia. Some clones in this sample may be carry-over from other donors' samples. V is TRBV11-3 and J is TRBJ2-1; D uncertain. CDR3 protein: CASSLGRNEQFF. The CDR3 DNA reads as TGTGCCAGCAGCCTAGGCAGGAATGAGCAGTTCTTC.